The entry that follows covers one T cell receptor beta chain sequence. This entry is derived from a study of blood T cell repertoires in COVID-19. Study context: PBMCs, B-cell-depleted T cells, or T cells provided the cDNA or gDNA that made up the material.

Under the authors' procedure: Reference gene primer amplification gave nucleated cell count estimates. Using immunoSEQ multiplex PCR, the repertoire was profiled, and TCRdb retains in-frame clones only, with some absent. The D gene and trimming were derived from the DNA, and the V and J assignments and clone size from that table. The table records about 150,000 clones, about 80% of them present only once. Germline loops: CDR1 KGHSH, CDR2 LQKENI. This CDR3 comprises 17 residues. Trimming cost V 1 base and J 2 bases, with 15 bases left between them. The chain couples TRBV18 to TRBJ1-5, with D perhaps matching TRBD1 (5 bases). Specimen: peripheral blood. The clonotype comes from a woman in her sixties or seventies with acute or convalescent COVID-19. The CDR3 spells CASSPRQGGAGNQPQHF. As DNA, the CDR3 is TGTGCCAGCTCACCACGGCAGGGTGGAGCTGGCAATCAGCCCCAGCATTTT.